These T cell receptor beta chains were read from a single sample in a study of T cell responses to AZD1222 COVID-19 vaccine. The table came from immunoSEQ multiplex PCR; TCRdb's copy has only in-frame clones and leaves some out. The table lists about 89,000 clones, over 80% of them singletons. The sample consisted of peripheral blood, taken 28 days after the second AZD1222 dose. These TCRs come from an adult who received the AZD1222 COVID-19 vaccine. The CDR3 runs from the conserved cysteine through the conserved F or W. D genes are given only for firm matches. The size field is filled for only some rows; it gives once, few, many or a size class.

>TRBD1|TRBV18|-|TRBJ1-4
CASSSDRGGSNEKLFF
TGTGCCAGCTCATCAGACAGGGGCGGGAGTAATGAAAAACTGTTTTTT
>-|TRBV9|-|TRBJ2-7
CASSVEAQPYEQYF
TGTGCCAGCAGCGTAGAGGCCCAGCCCTACGAGCAGTACTTC
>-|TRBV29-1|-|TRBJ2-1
CSAPSGTPNNEQFF
TGCAGCGCCCCTTCCGGGACGCCTAACAATGAGCAGTTCTTC
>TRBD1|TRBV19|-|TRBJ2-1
CASQGTGGINEQFF
TGTGCCAGTCAGGGGACAGGGGGCATAAATGAGCAGTTCTTC
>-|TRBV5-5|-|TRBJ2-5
CASSYTPGETQYF
TGTGCCAGCAGCTATACTCCGGGGGAGACCCAGTACTTC
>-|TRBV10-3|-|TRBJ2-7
CAIAYPPGLGSAEQYF
TGTGCCATCGCTTACCCCCCAGGACTGGGGTCGGCGGAGCAGTACTTC
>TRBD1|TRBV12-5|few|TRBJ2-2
CASGSGQGILGGELFF
TGTGCTAGTGGCTCCGGACAGGGGATTTTGGGCGGGGAGCTGTTTTTT
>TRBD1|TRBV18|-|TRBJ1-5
CASSPAPGQRNQPQHF
TGTGCCAGCTCACCAGCACCGGGACAGAGGAATCAGCCCCAGCATTTT
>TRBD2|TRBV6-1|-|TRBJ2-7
CASSELTSGPYEQYF
TGTGCCAGCAGTGAACTTACTAGCGGACCTTACGAGCAGTACTTC
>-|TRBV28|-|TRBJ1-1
CASSHLKAGTTEAFF
TGTGCCAGCAGCCACCTTAAGGCAGGGACGACTGAAGCTTTCTTT
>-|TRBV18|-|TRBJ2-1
CASSVTADNEQFF
TGTGCCAGCTCAGTAACAGCCGACAATGAGCAGTTCTTC
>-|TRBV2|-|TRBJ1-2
CANVKGLNYGYTF
TGTGCCAACGTAAAGGGGCTTAACTATGGCTACACCTTC
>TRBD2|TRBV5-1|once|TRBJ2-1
CASSLRVGLADSGYEQFF
TGCGCCAGCAGCTTGAGGGTGGGACTAGCGGATTCCGGGTATGAGCAGTTCTTC
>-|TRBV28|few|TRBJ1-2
CASTPSGHNYGYTF
TGTGCCAGCACCCCCTCGGGACACAACTATGGCTACACCTTC
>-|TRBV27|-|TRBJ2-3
CASSTGADTQYF
TGTGCCAGCAGTACGGGAGCAGATACGCAGTATTTT
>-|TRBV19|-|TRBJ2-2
CASSISGYTGELFF
TGTGCCAGTAGTATCTCCGGGTACACCGGGGAGCTGTTTTTT
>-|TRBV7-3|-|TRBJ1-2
CASSLRQNYGYTF
TGTGCCAGCAGCTTAAGACAGAACTATGGCTACACCTTC
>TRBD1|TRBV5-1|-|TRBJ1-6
CASSWQGEGSPLHF
TGCGCCAGCAGCTGGCAGGGGGAAGGGTCACCCCTCCACTTT
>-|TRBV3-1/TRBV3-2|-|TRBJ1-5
CASSQDGAGTRPQHF
TGTGCCAGCAGCCAAGACGGGGCCGGGACCCGGCCCCAGCATTTT
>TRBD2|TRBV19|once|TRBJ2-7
CASSIRLAGGHSYEQYF
TGTGCCAGTAGTATAAGACTAGCGGGAGGGCACTCCTACGAGCAGTACTTC
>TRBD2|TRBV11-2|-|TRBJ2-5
CASSLGGLAVQETQYF
TGTGCCAGCAGCTTAGGGGGACTAGCGGTACAAGAGACCCAGTACTTC
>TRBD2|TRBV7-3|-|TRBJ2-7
CASSSQPGLAGGITPYEQYF
TGTGCCAGCAGCTCACAACCCGGACTAGCGGGAGGGATTACGCCCTACGAGCAGTACTTC
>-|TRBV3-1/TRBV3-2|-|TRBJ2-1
CASSQADRREQFF
TGTGCCAGCAGCCAAGCAGACAGGCGTGAGCAGTTCTTC
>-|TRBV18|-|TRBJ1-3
CASSRQTLGNTIYF
TGTGCCAGCTCACGGCAGACTCTGGGTAACACCATATATTTT
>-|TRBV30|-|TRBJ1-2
CAWIQTGQVYYGYTF
TGTGCCTGGATCCAAACTGGGCAGGTATACTATGGCTACACCTTC
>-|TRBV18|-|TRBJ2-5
CASSPQTGQETQYF
TGTGCCAGCTCACCACAGACGGGCCAAGAGACCCAGTACTTC
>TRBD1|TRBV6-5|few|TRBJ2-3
CASSYRGRTDTQYF
TGTGCCAGCAGTTACAGGGGGCGCACAGATACGCAGTATTTT
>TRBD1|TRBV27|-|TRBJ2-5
CASSRTPRDREGAQYF
TGTGCCAGCAGCCGAACCCCACGGGACAGGGAAGGGGCCCAGTACTTC
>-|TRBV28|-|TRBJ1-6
CASSPPPFRSPPNSPLHF
TGTGCCAGCAGTCCCCCCCCCTTTCGGAGCCCCCCTAATTCACCCCTCCACTTT
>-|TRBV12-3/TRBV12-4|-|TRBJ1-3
CASSSRNTIYF
TGTGCCAGCAGTTCCCGAAACACCATATATTTT
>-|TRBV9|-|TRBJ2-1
CASRATGDVYNEQFF
TGTGCCAGCAGGGCTACCGGGGACGTCTACAATGAGCAGTTCTTC
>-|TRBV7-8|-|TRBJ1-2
CASSPRSGAGSGYTF
TGTGCCAGCAGCCCACGATCCGGAGCAGGGTCCGGCTACACCTTC
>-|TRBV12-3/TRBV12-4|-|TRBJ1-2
CASTLFGGAGYTF
TGTGCCAGCACCCTTTTCGGGGGGGCTGGCTACACCTTC
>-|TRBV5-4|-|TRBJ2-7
CASSLAPGDEQYF
TGTGCCAGCAGCTTGGCCCCAGGGGACGAGCAGTACTTC
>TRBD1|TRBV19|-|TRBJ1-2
CASSIGTGGGYTF
TGTGCCAGTAGTATAGGGACAGGCGGTGGCTACACCTTC
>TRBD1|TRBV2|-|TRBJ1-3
CASSAMAGGGNTIYF
TGTGCCAGCAGTGCCATGGCAGGGGGGGGAAACACCATATATTTT
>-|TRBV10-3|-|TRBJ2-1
CAISGQHNEQFF
TGTGCCATCAGTGGACAGCACAATGAGCAGTTCTTC
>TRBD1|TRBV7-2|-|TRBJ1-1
CASSLGQGRLAFF
TGTGCCAGCAGCTTGGGACAGGGAAGATTAGCTTTCTTT
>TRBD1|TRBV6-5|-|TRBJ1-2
CASSQGPYGYTF
TGTGCCAGCTCACAGGGGCCCTATGGCTACACCTTC
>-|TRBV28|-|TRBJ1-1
CASSLVQANTEAFF
TGTGCCAGCAGTTTGGTACAAGCGAACACTGAAGCTTTCTTT
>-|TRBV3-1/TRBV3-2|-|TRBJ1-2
CASSQGDFAGYTF
TGTGCCAGCAGCCAGGGCGATTTTGCTGGCTACACCTTC
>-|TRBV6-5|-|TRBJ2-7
CASSPLYEQYF
TGTGCCAGCAGTCCGCTCTACGAGCAGTACTTC
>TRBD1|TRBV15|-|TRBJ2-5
CATVNFRTGKETQYF
TGTGCCACCGTTAACTTTAGGACAGGGAAAGAGACCCAGTACTTC
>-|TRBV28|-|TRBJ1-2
CASQEASRLGGYTF
TGTGCCAGTCAAGAGGCGTCCCGCCTAGGTGGCTACACCTTC
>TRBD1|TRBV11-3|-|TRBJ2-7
CASSLGGTASYEQYF
TGTGCCAGCAGCTTAGGAGGGACAGCCTCCTACGAGCAGTACTTC
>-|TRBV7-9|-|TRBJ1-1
CASSPTLNTEAFF
TGTGCCAGCAGCCCGACGTTGAACACTGAAGCTTTCTTT
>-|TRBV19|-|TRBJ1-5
CASKRGNQPQHF
TGTGCCAGTAAAAGGGGCAATCAGCCCCAGCATTTT
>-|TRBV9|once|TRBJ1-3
CASSVGSNSGNTIYF
TGTGCCAGCAGCGTAGGGTCGAACTCTGGAAACACCATATATTTT
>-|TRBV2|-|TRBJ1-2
CASSERAGLRYGYTF
TGTGCCAGCAGTGAAAGGGCAGGGTTGAGGTATGGCTACACCTTC
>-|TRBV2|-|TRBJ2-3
CASTDTQYF
TGTGCCAGCACAGATACGCAGTATTTT
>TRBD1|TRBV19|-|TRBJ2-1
CASSAGTGGYNEQFF
TGTGCCAGTAGTGCCGGGACAGGTGGTTACAATGAGCAGTTCTTC
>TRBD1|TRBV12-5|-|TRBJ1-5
CASGLGQGVGQPQHF
TGTGCTAGTGGTTTAGGACAGGGTGTGGGTCAGCCCCAGCATTTT
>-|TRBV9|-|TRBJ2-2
CASGRGQMNTGELFF
TGTGCCAGCGGCAGAGGGCAGATGAACACCGGGGAGCTGTTTTTT
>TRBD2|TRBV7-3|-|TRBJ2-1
CASSSSGLAHYNEQFF
TGTGCCAGCAGCTCATCGGGACTAGCCCACTACAATGAGCAGTTCTTC
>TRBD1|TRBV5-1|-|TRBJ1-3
CASSLRPPKQGSPSTSGNTIYF
TGCGCCAGCAGCTTGAGGCCTCCCAAACAGGGGTCCCCATCCACCTCTGGAAACACCATATATTTT
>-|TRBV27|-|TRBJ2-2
CASSFRRNTGELFF
TGTGCCAGCAGTTTTAGAAGGAACACCGGGGAGCTGTTTTTT
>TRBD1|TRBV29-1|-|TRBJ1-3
CSVEVRQGKGGNTIYF
TGCAGCGTTGAAGTCCGACAGGGGAAAGGTGGAAACACCATATATTTT
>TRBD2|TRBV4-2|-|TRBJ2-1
CASSQERLAVYNEQFF
TGTGCCAGCAGCCAAGAGCGACTAGCGGTGTACAATGAGCAGTTCTTC
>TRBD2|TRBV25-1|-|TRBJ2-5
CASSDPGLAGGSQETQYF
TGTGCCAGCAGTGATCCAGGACTAGCGGGGGGAAGTCAAGAGACCCAGTACTTC
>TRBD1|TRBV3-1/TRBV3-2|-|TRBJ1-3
CASSLKTTGGNTIYF
TGTGCCAGCAGCCTAAAAACGACAGGGGGAAACACCATATATTTT